The rows below give T cell receptor beta chains drawn from one sample of a study of blood T cells in healthy people across ages. TCRdb re-called the 5' RACE reads through MiXCR, storing one row per CDR3 protein. The data hold about 1.1 million distinct CDR3 sequences, with under 40% observed a single time. Material: blood. All receptors come from a young man in good health. CDR3s include the opening cysteine and the closing phenylalanine or tryptophan. The order of the fields is V gene, D gene, clone size, J gene, CDR3 DNA, CDR3 protein. The D gene is left open where the match is weak. Not every row has a clone size; where given, it reads once, few, many or a size class.

>TRBV20-1|TRBD2|few|TRBJ2-1
TGCAGTGCTAGCGGGGGGGCCTTAACTCGGGAGCAGTTCTTC
CSASGGALTREQFF
>TRBV7-2|NA|NA|TRBJ2-5
TGTGCCAGCAGCTCGCGGACTGTCAATGAGCAGTACTTC
CASSSRTVNEQYF
>TRBV5-5|NA|NA|TRBJ1-2
TGTGCCAGCAGCTTGGCGATCGCAGGGCACTATGGCTACACCTTC
CASSLAIAGHYGYTF
>TRBV20-1|TRBD1|few|TRBJ1-2
TGCAGTGCTAGAGTTAGGGGACAGGGGGATGGCTACACCTTC
CSARVRGQGDGYTF
>TRBV10-3|NA|NA|TRBJ1-1
TGTGCCATGACCGGGACGGAGAACACTGAAGCTTTCTTT
CAMTGTENTEAFF
>TRBV6-5|NA|NA|TRBJ2-3
TGTGCCAGCAGTTACTCGTTGGGTTTCAGGCCTAAGAGCACAGATACGCAGTATTTT
CASSYSLGFRPKSTDTQYF
>TRBV20-1|TRBD2|NA|TRBJ2-1
TGCAGTGCTACGACTAGCGGGGGAAATGAGCAGTTCTTC
CSATTSGGNEQFF
>TRBV6-5|NA|NA|TRBJ2-1
TGTGCCAGCAGTTACTTGGATTCTGTCCACGATGAGCAGTTCTTC
CASSYLDSVHDEQFF
>TRBV4-1|TRBD1|few|TRBJ1-5
TGCGCCAGCAGCCAAGTCGGGCACAGGGGTCATCAGCCCCAGCATTTT
CASSQVGHRGHQPQHF
>TRBV7-2|TRBD2|NA|TRBJ2-1
TGTGCCAGCATCCTAGGAGCGGGGGCACCTTACAATGAGCAGTTCTTC
CASILGAGAPYNEQFF
>TRBV7-2|TRBD1|many|TRBJ2-3
TGTGCCAGCAGCTTAAAGACAGGGTTTGATACGCAGTATTTT
CASSLKTGFDTQYF
>TRBV7-2|TRBD1|NA|TRBJ2-1
TGTGCCAGCAGCGGCACAGGGGGGAACAATGAGCAGTTCTTC
CASSGTGGNNEQFF
>TRBV7-8|NA|once|TRBJ2-3
TGTGCCAGCAGAATAGGGGGGATAGATACGCAGTATTTT
CASRIGGIDTQYF
>TRBV4-2|NA|few|TRBJ2-1
TGTGCCAGCAGCCCCATTTGGGATGGCCACAATGAGCAGTTCTTC
CASSPIWDGHNEQFF